The T cell receptor (beta chain) under discussion was sequenced for a study of beta chain features in type 1 diabetes. In regard to this clone: Its specificity is not known.

Study outcomes and limitations: Shortening of TCRB CDR3s, moderate but significant, appeared in all four CD4+ subsets of Type 1 diabetes patients. There was a possibility that cDNA sequencing over-represented cells with high TCR expression.

Expressed TCRB transcripts were sequenced, since all the RNA that had been isolated was reverse transcribed. Using immunoSEQ multiplex PCR, the repertoire was profiled, and TCRdb retains in-frame clones only, with some absent. Here the sample spans more than 200,000 clones, 16% being singletons. V was clipped by 7 bases and J by 10 bases; unmatched bases: 8. This CDR3 is built from 13 residues. Germline V gene data show CDR1 as ENHRY and CDR2 as SYGVKD. This sequence originates from a young man with type 1 diabetes. V and J are TRBV10-3 and TRBJ2-2, with 8 nucleotides matching TRBD2. The sequencing input was naive CD4+ T cells from blood. This chain's CDR3 is CAITAKAGEELFF. DNA for the CDR3: TGTGCCATCACGGCAAAAGCGGGAGAGGAGCTGTTTTTT.